These 15 T cell receptor beta chains originate from one sample sequenced in a study of cytomegalovirus exposure and HLA in healthy donors. Clones were read by immunoSEQ multiplex PCR, and TCRdb kept only the in-frame ones, dropping some. Of roughly 140,000 clones detected, about 91% appear once; the ten largest clones hold just under 8%. The specimen sequenced was PBMCs. All receptors derive from a woman between 18 and 29 years old in good health and CMV-seropositive.

The genes are TRBV7-3 and TRBJ2-2; TRBD1 matches 7 bases. This CDR3 region has 14 residues. V shed 3 bases and J 5 bases; nucleotides not matched to a gene: 3. Germline loops: CDR1 SGHTA, CDR2 FQGTGA. CDR3 in DNA: TGTGCCAGCAGCTTGACAGGGCGAACCGGGGAGCTGTTTTTT. It encodes CASSLTGRTGELFF.

The chain links TRBV5-6 to TRBJ1-6; 11 nucleotides align to TRBD1. J lost 18 bases, V lost 4 bases, and 9 bases had no gene match. In germline, CDR1 is SGHDT, CDR2 YYEEEE. The CDR3 covers 13 residues. CDR3 bases: TGTGCCAGCAGCATTGACGGACAGGGGGCTACCCACTTT. Protein sequence: CASSIDGQGATHF.

The chain recombines TRBV6-6 with TRBJ1-1, with TRBD1 as a possible D gene (5 bases). Germline CDR1 reads MNHNY; CDR2 reads SVGAGI (reference sequence). The CDR3 is 13 amino acids. The germline V and J ends were trimmed by 2 bases and 9 bases, with 13 bases remaining between them. CDR3 protein: CASSYNGGEQAFF. Written as DNA, the CDR3 is TGTGCCAGCAGTTACAATGGGGGGGAGCAAGCTTTCTTT.

Only one count was recorded for this clone. Different DNA sequences within this sample yield the same CDR3. V usage is TRBV2 and J usage is TRBJ1-2; D is uncertain. CDR1 and CDR2 from the germline V gene are SNHLY and FYNNEI. The CDR3 is 16 amino acids. Trimming left V 4 bases short and J 5 bases short, with 20 bases between. This CDR3 is CASSVLGGPKEYGYTF. Here the CDR3 DNA reads TGTGCCAGCAGTGTCTTAGGAGGCCCGAAGGAGTATGGCTACACCTTC.

This rearrangement joins TRBV28 to TRBJ2-7; D is undetermined. The CDR3 runs 12 residues. V lost 6 bases, J lost 4 bases, and 10 bases lay in between. The germline gives CDR1 MDHEN, CDR2 SYDVKM. The CDR3 DNA follows: TGTGCCAGCAGCCCCATCTATTACGAGCAGTACTTC. It is translated as CASSPIYYEQYF.

This clone appeared once. CDR3 region: CASNPPRGGNTIYF. The CDR3 nucleotides read TGTGCCAGCAATCCTCCGAGAGGGGGAAACACCATATATTTT. The chain recombines TRBV27 with TRBJ1-3; D gene ambiguous. The V and J ends lost 7 bases and 4 bases respectively, with 14 bases between them. The germline CDR1 and CDR2 sequences are MNHEY and SMNVEV (reference sequence). This CDR3 has 14 amino acids.

The V and J genes are TRBV6-4 and TRBJ1-2; the match to TRBD1 covers 7 bases. CDR1 is MRHNA and CDR2 is SNTAGT in the germline V gene. Trimming cost V 7 bases and J 8 bases; bases outside gene matches: 19. This CDR3 is 16 amino acids long. The DNA of the CDR3 is TGTGCCAGCAACATACACGGAGGCAGGGGGAATCGGGGCTACACCTTC. It is translated as CASNIHGGRGNRGYTF.

The V call is TRBV4-1, the J call TRBJ2-7; D is ambiguous. The V gene lost 4 bases and the J gene lost 2 bases, with 15 bases spanning the gap. Per germline, CDR1 MGHRA and CDR2 YSYEKL. The CDR3 length is 15 residues. This CDR3 is CASSPRPSVPYEQYF. The DNA of the CDR3 is TGCGCCAGCAGCCCCCGCCCCAGCGTGCCCTACGAGCAGTACTTC.

The chain carries TRBV27 and TRBJ2-1, with 11 bases that match TRBD2. Per the germline V gene, CDR1 is MNHEY and CDR2 is SMNVEV (reference sequence). CDR3 length equals 16 residues. V was clipped by 6 bases and J by 5 bases; unmatched bases: 9. The CDR3 reads CASRRKPSGGNNEQFF. CDR3 sequence (DNA): TGTGCCAGCAGACGTAAGCCTAGCGGGGGGAACAATGAGCAGTTCTTC.

CDR3 residues: CASSPGSYEQYF. CDR3 sequence (DNA): TGTGCCAGCAGCCCAGGGTCCTACGAGCAGTACTTC. V gene TRBV7-2 combines with J gene TRBJ2-7; weak D call: TRBD1 (5 bases). This CDR3 is built from 12 residues. V lost 5 bases and J lost 1, with 6 bases in between. The germline V gene has CDR1 SGHTA and CDR2 FQGNSA.

CDR3 DNA: TGTGCCAGCAGCCAAGAGACGGGAGCAAGCACCGGGGAGCTGTTTTTT. This sequence encodes CASSQETGASTGELFF. J is TRBJ2-2 and V is TRBV4-2; TRBD2 might be the D (6 bases). The length of the CDR3 is 16 residues. Per germline, CDR1 LGHNA and CDR2 YNFKEQ. V lost 0 bases, J lost 4 bases, and 12 bases lay in between.

This chain joins TRBV28 and TRBJ2-7, with 8 positions matching TRBD2. CDR1 and CDR2 (germline): MDHEN, SYDVKM. This CDR3 is 17 amino acids long. Trimming took 5 bases from V and 2 from J; bases not matched to a gene: 14. The chain's CDR3 is CASSAPGGDHSPYEQYF. Here the CDR3 DNA reads TGTGCCAGCAGTGCACCGGGGGGGGATCATTCCCCCTACGAGCAGTACTTC.

The chain couples TRBV15 to TRBJ1-4, with D unclear. CDR1 is LNHNV and CDR2 is YYDKDF in the germline V gene (reference sequence). Trimming left V 1 base short and J 2 bases short, with 8 bases between. The CDR3 extends over 15 amino acids. CDR3 coding DNA: TGTGCCACCAGCAGAGTGACAACGACTAATGAAAAACTGTTTTTT. It codes for CATSRVTTTNEKLFF.

The chain combines TRBV7-8 with TRBJ2-3, with 9 bases fitting TRBD2. The ends lost 7 bases at V and 5 bases at J; junction bases unmatched: 13. There are 16 residues in the CDR3. In germline, CDR1 is SGHVS, CDR2 FQNEAQ. The CDR3 region is CASTMSGGRVGDTQYF. The CDR3, as DNA: TGTGCCAGCACAATGAGTGGCGGGAGGGTAGGAGATACGCAGTATTTT.

The genes are TRBV29-1 and TRBJ2-2, with 9 bases lining up with TRBD1. CDR1 and CDR2 from the germline V gene are SQVTM and ANQGSEA. The V gene end was trimmed by 7 bases and the J gene end by 7 bases; junction bases not matched to a gene: 10. CDR3 size: 14 residues. CDR3 protein: CSALRDRASGELFF. The CDR3 DNA is TGCAGCGCCCTCAGGGACAGGGCGAGCGGGGAGCTGTTTTTT.